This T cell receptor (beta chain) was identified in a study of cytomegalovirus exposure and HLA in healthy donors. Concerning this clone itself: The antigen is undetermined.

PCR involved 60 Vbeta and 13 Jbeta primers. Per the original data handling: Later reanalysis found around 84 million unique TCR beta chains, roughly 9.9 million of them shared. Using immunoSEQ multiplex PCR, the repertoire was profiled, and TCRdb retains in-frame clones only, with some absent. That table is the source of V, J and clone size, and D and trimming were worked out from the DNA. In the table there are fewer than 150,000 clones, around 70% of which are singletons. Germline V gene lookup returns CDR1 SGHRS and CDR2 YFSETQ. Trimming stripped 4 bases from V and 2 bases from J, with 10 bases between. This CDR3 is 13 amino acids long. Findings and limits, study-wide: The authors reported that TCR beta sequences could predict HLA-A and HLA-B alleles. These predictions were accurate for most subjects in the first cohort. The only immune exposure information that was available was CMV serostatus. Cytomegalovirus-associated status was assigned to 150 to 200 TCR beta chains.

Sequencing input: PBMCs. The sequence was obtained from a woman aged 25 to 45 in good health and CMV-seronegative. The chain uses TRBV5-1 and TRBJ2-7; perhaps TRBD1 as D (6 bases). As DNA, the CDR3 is TGCGCCAGCAGCGACAGGCCCACCTACGAGCAGTACTTC. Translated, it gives CASSDRPTYEQYF. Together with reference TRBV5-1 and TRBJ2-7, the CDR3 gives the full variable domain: KAGVTQTPRYLIKTRGQQVTLSCSPISGHRSVSWYQQTPGQGLQFLFEYFSETQRNKGNFPGRFSGRQFSNSRSEMNVSTLELGDSALYLCASSDRPTYEQYFGPGTRLTVT.